The 26 T cell receptor beta chains below come from one sample, sequenced in a study of cytomegalovirus exposure and HLA in healthy donors. Some clones are missing from TCRdb's copy, which holds only in-frame ones; the method was immunoSEQ multiplex PCR. Of around 200,000 clones in the sample, 70% to 90% were seen once. Sequences were obtained from PBMCs. These receptors came from a young woman in good health and CMV-seronegative.

This rearrangement joins TRBV7-9 to TRBJ1-2, with 9 bases matching TRBD1. Germline values: CDR1 SEHNR, CDR2 FQNEAQ (reference sequence). The CDR3 loop spans 18 amino acids. The junction had 16 bases not matched to a gene; V was cut back by 5 bases and J by 3 bases. CDR3 residues: CASSHPFPRDREDYGYTF. The CDR3 DNA sequence: TGTGCCAGCAGCCATCCCTTTCCCCGGGACAGGGAGGACTATGGCTACACCTTC. Full variable domain (rest looked up from reference TRBV7-9 and TRBJ1-2): DTGVSQNPRHKITKRGQNVTFRCDPISEHNRLYWYRQTLGQGPEFLTYFQNEAQLEKSRLLSDRFSAERPKGSFSTLEIQRTEQGDSAMYLCASSHPFPRDREDYGYTFGSGTRLTVV.

V usage is TRBV28 and J usage is TRBJ2-4, with D possibly matching TRBD1 (5 bases). CDR3 length equals 14 residues. V dropped 2 bases and J dropped 0 bases, with 5 bases sitting between them. The germline V gene has CDR1 MDHEN and CDR2 SYDVKM. The CDR3 DNA reads TGTGCCAGCAGTTTAAGGGGAGCCAAAAACATTCAGTACTTC. It codes for CASSLRGAKNIQYF. Full variable domain (rest looked up from reference TRBV28 and TRBJ2-4): DVKVTQSSRYLVKRTGEKVFLECVQDMDHENMFWYRQDPGLGLRLIYFSYDVKMKEKGDIPEGYSVSREKKERFSLILESASTNQTSMYLCASSLRGAKNIQYFGAGTRLSVL.

The gene calls are TRBV6-1 and TRBJ1-1; maybe TRBD1 (6 bases). CDR3 size: 13 residues. V was trimmed by 5 bases and J by 8 bases, leaving 15 bases between them. Germline V lookup: CDR1 MNHNS, CDR2 SASEGT. The CDR3 reads CASSQQGTAEAFF. DNA for the CDR3: TGTGCCAGCAGTCAACAGGGCACCGCCGAAGCTTTCTTT.

V usage is TRBV11-3 and J usage is TRBJ2-5; 11 bases match TRBD2. The CDR3 contains 15 residues. Germline CDR1 reads SGHNT; CDR2 reads YENEEA. Unmatched junction bases numbered 5, after V lost 5 bases and J lost 3 bases. The CDR3, as DNA: TGTGCCAGCAGCCTAGGGACTAGCGGAGAAGAGACCCAGTACTTC. Its translation: CASSLGTSGEETQYF.

This clone was recorded a few times. The rearrangement uses TRBV27 and TRBJ2-2; D is uncertain. V was trimmed by 5 bases and J by 9 bases, leaving 13 bases between them. Germline V lookup: CDR1 MNHEY, CDR2 SMNVEV (reference sequence). There are 13 residues in the CDR3. This chain's CDR3 is CASSAEPYRELFF. The CDR3 DNA is TGTGCCAGCAGTGCCGAACCCTACCGGGAGCTGTTTTTT.

The chain carries TRBV9 and TRBJ2-7; TRBD1 matches at 7 bases. Losses at the gene ends were 3 bases for V and 1 base for J; bases not matched to a gene: 1. Germline CDR1 is SGDLS and CDR2 is YYNGEE. The CDR3 length is 13 residues. CDR3 in amino acids: CASSEGQSYEQYF. The CDR3 DNA reads as TGTGCCAGCAGCGAGGGACAGTCCTACGAGCAGTACTTC.

The genes are TRBV11-2 and TRBJ2-7, with 14 bases lining up with TRBD2. CDR3 length equals 18 residues. Germline lookup yields CDR1 SGHAT and CDR2 FQNNGV. V lost 7 bases, J lost 3 bases, and 14 bases stayed unmatched. For the CDR3, the DNA is TGTGCCAGCACACTCTGGACTAGCGGGAGGCCCGGGGGCTACGAGCAGTACTTC. This encodes CASTLWTSGRPGGYEQYF.

The chain links TRBV28 to TRBJ2-5; D is unclear. The CDR3 is 11 residues long. Trimming removed 7 bases from V and 5 bases from J, with 8 bases in between. The germline CDR1 and CDR2 sequences are MDHEN and SYDVKM. The CDR3 region is CASNQFETQYF. For the CDR3, the DNA is TGTGCCAGCAACCAGTTCGAGACCCAGTACTTC.

The chain carries TRBV7-9 and TRBJ2-3; D possibly corresponds to TRBD2 (6 bases). The CDR3 spans 14 residues. CDR1 is SEHNR, CDR2 FQNEAQ, per germline (reference sequence). V was pared by 6 bases and J by 2 bases, with 12 bases between. Written as DNA, the CDR3 is TGTGCCAGCAGTACGGACTATTCCACAGATACGCAGTATTTT. Protein sequence: CASSTDYSTDTQYF.

The rearrangement links TRBV7-9 to TRBJ2-3, with 8 bases fitting TRBD1. This CDR3 comprises 14 residues. Per germline, CDR1 SEHNR and CDR2 FQNEAQ (reference sequence). The V gene end was trimmed by 6 bases and the J gene end by 3 bases; junction bases not matched to a gene: 5. The DNA for the CDR3 is TGTGCCAGCAGGGGACAGGCGGGGACAGATACGCAGTATTTT. It is translated as CASRGQAGTDTQYF.

The chain employs TRBV27 and TRBJ2-7; 7 positions agree with TRBD1. The CDR3 covers 15 residues. V trimming: 3 bases; J trimming: 1 base; junction bases outside the gene matches: 6. Germline V gives CDR1 MNHEY, CDR2 SMNVEV (reference sequence). In DNA form, the CDR3 reads TGTGCCAGCAGTTTTACAGGGGTAACGTCCTACGAGCAGTACTTC. It translates to CASSFTGVTSYEQYF.

The table lists this clone with a count of one. This chain joins TRBV27 and TRBJ2-1; TRBD1 is a possible D gene (5 bases). V was pared by 4 bases and J by 9 bases, with 13 bases between. The CDR3 consists of 13 residues. Germline loops: CDR1 MNHEY, CDR2 SMNVEV (reference sequence). Here the CDR3 reads CASSSGYRFEQFF. The CDR3 DNA is TGTGCCAGCAGTTCAGGGTATAGGTTTGAGCAGTTCTTC.

This chain uses TRBV5-4 with TRBJ2-1, with TRBD2 matching 10 bases. CDR3 length: 18 amino acids. Germline lookup yields CDR1 SGHNT and CDR2 YYREEE (reference sequence). V was pared by 4 bases and J by 4 bases, with 14 bases of the junction left unmatched. In DNA, the CDR3 is TGTGCCAGCAGCCCGGGGACTAGCGCACTAGAGGCGTACAATGAGCAGTTCTTC. Protein: CASSPGTSALEAYNEQFF.

V and J are TRBV27 and TRBJ2-1; the D is unclear. CDR1 and CDR2 from the germline V gene are MNHEY and SMNVEV (reference sequence). The CDR3 covers 13 residues. With 5 bases removed from V and 10 bases from J, the gap between germline ends came to 15 bases. CDR3 protein: CASSILQGGEQFF. The CDR3 DNA reads TGTGCCAGCAGTATACTACAAGGCGGCGAGCAGTTCTTC.

The J gene is TRBJ2-1, the V gene TRBV19; D may be TRBD2 (5 bases). Looked up from germline, CDR1 is LNHDA and CDR2 is SQIVND (reference sequence). The CDR3 spans 16 residues. With 5 bases removed from V and 2 bases from J, the gap between germline ends came to 16 bases. CDR3 sequence: CASSSDPGSTYNEQFF. In nucleotides, the CDR3 is TGTGCCAGTAGTTCGGATCCGGGATCGACCTACAATGAGCAGTTCTTC.

The CDR3 loop reads CASSLVARGRRTTEAFF. CDR3 nucleotide sequence: TGTGCCAGCAGTTTAGTAGCCAGGGGGCGAAGAACGACTGAAGCTTTCTTT. The genes are TRBV28 and TRBJ1-1, with 8 bases identical to TRBD1. Germline V gene lookup returns CDR1 MDHEN and CDR2 SYDVKM. The CDR3 loop spans 17 amino acids. After removal of 2 bases from V and 5 bases from J, the junction contained 13 bases not matched to a gene.

The chain has TRBV6-5 and TRBJ1-2; D unresolved. The V gene's germline CDR1 is MNHEY and CDR2 SVGAGI. V was pared by 0 bases and J by 7 bases, with 9 bases between. The CDR3 has 13 amino acids. The CDR3, as DNA: TGTGCCAGCAGTTACTCGAAAGGGAGTGGCTACACCTTC. Translation: CASSYSKGSGYTF.

The chain has TRBV28 and TRBJ2-1; the D gene is possibly TRBD2 (5 bases). With 2 bases removed from V and 1 base from J, the gap between germline ends came to 9 bases. From germline, CDR1 is MDHEN and CDR2 SYDVKM. The CDR3 sequence is 15 residues long. The CDR3 DNA reads TGTGCCAGCAGTTTAAACGGGAATTCCTACAATGAGCAGTTCTTC. It is translated as CASSLNGNSYNEQFF.

The chain employs TRBV9 and TRBJ2-3; D gene unclear. Germline V gene data show CDR1 as SGDLS and CDR2 as YYNGEE. Trimming left V 3 bases short and J 1 base short, with 6 bases between. The CDR3 totals 13 residues. The CDR3 DNA reads TGTGCCAGCAGCGACCGAGGCACAGATACGCAGTATTTT. This encodes CASSDRGTDTQYF.

The chain carries TRBV4-1 and TRBJ2-7; D is perhaps TRBD1 (5 bases). The CDR3 is made up of 14 amino acids. V lost 2 bases and J 1 base, leaving 9 bases between the germline ends. CDR1 and CDR2 from the germline V gene are MGHRA and YSYEKL. The CDR3 is CASSQPGISYEQYF. CDR3 DNA: TGCGCCAGCAGCCAACCAGGGATTTCCTACGAGCAGTACTTC.

This sequence joins TRBV28 and TRBJ2-1; 13 bases line up with TRBD2. J lost 0 bases, V lost 2 bases, and 1 base had no gene match. Germline lookup yields CDR1 MDHEN and CDR2 SYDVKM. This CDR3 comprises 17 residues. In DNA, the CDR3 is TGTGCCAGCAGTTTAAGGACTAGCGGGAGCTCCTACAATGAGCAGTTCTTC. Encoded protein: CASSLRTSGSSYNEQFF.

The sample holds a few counts of this clone. The rearrangement links TRBV29-1 to TRBJ2-5, with D maybe TRBD1 (7 bases). Germline CDR1 reads SQVTM; CDR2 reads ANQGSEA. This CDR3 region has 12 residues. The V and J ends lost 7 bases and 4 bases respectively, with 13 bases between them. CDR3 nucleotides: TGCAGCGGTAACAGGGGAGGAGAGACCCAGTACTTC. Protein product: CSGNRGGETQYF.

V gene TRBV28 combines with J gene TRBJ1-3; a weak D match, TRBD1 (5 bases). CDR3 length equals 14 residues. V was cut by 0 bases and J by 8 bases, with 11 bases left in between. Germline lookup yields CDR1 MDHEN and CDR2 SYDVKM. Here the CDR3 reads CASSLWSGDYTIYF. CDR3 bases: TGTGCCAGCAGTTTATGGTCGGGGGACTACACCATATATTTT.

This clone was counted between two and nine times. This sequence joins TRBV4-2 and TRBJ1-5; 12 bases are shared with TRBD1. With V trimmed by 2 bases and J by 6 bases, 2 bases remained unmatched. The CDR3 runs to 15 residues. Germline V gene data show CDR1 as LGHNA and CDR2 as YNFKEQ. CDR3 amino acids: CASSQRDRGPQPQHF. The CDR3 DNA follows: TGTGCCAGCAGCCAACGGGACAGGGGGCCTCAGCCCCAGCATTTT.

The V gene is TRBV7-9, the J gene TRBJ1-2; D not resolved. The germline CDR1 and CDR2 sequences are SEHNR and FQNEAQ (reference sequence). The CDR3 has 14 residues. Trimming pared 2 bases from V and 8 bases from J, leaving 15 bases between. CDR3 DNA: TGTGCCAGCAGCTTAAACCCCGAGGATCTAGGCTACACCTTC. This sequence encodes CASSLNPEDLGYTF.

This clone appeared a single time. The rearrangement joins TRBV28 to TRBJ1-1; D is possibly TRBD1 (6 bases). The CDR3 is made up of 14 amino acids. Germline V gives CDR1 MDHEN, CDR2 SYDVKM. The ends were cut back, 2 bases at V and 5 bases at J, with 12 bases in the middle. CDR3 residues: CASSLPQGQTEAFF. The CDR3 region has the DNA TGTGCCAGCAGTTTACCCCAGGGGCAGACTGAAGCTTTCTTT.